Detailed here is one T cell receptor (beta chain). Treatment noted: some 20 received Ad26.COV2.S at low or high dose, single or two shots; 5 received placebo; per-sample allocation not given. Day 63 following the first vaccine or placebo injection was when the samples were taken. The data derive from a study of Ad26.COV2.S vaccination and SARS-CoV-2 variants. V gave up 1 base and J gave up 0 bases; unmatched junction bases: 6. The CDR3 is 17 amino acids. From germline, CDR1 is MGHRA and CDR2 YSYEKL. Sequencing was performed with immunoSEQ multiplex PCR; in TCRdb, only in-frame clones are kept and a portion is missing. The table records around 450,000 clones, 70% to 90% of them present only once.

This receptor was obtained from a person between 18 and 65 years old who received the Ad26.COV2.S COVID-19 vaccine or a placebo. The V gene is TRBV4-1, the J gene TRBJ2-3, with 8 bases fitting TRBD2. The sequenced sample was peripheral blood, obtained in a trial of Ad26.COV2.S vaccine versus placebo. As DNA, the CDR3 is TGCGCCAGCAGCCAAGTCGTAGCGGGACTTAGCACAGATACGCAGTATTTT. It translates to CASSQVVAGLSTDTQYF.